Below, 14 T cell receptor beta chains from the same sample are listed, as sequenced in a study of memory CD4+ T cells and cytomegalovirus serostatus. The sort gate was single viable CD3+CD4+CD8-CD45RO+ cells for memory CD4+ T cells. Libraries were prepared by immunoSEQ multiplex PCR; TCRdb keeps only in-frame clonotypes and omits some of them. The sample has about 58,000 clones, more than 70% seen once. Sequenced sample: memory CD4+ T cells from blood. These receptors came from an adult in good health and CMV-seronegative. Some clones in this sample may be carry-over from other donors' samples.

The chain couples TRBV6-6 to TRBJ2-7, with D uncertain. V was shortened by 6 bases and J by 2 bases, with 8 bases between the two germline ends. The CDR3 has 12 residues. The germline CDR1 and CDR2 sequences are MNHNY and SVGAGI (reference sequence). DNA for the CDR3: TGTGCCAGCAGCTCTACACCCTACGAGCAGTACTTC. It translates to CASSSTPYEQYF.

The chain links TRBV6-1 to TRBJ2-1; TRBD1 matches 8 bases. The V and J ends lost 4 bases and 3 bases, in that order; junction bases with no gene match: 8. The CDR3 extends over 16 amino acids. Looked up from germline, CDR1 is MNHNS and CDR2 is SASEGT. The CDR3 DNA sequence: TGTGCCAGCAGTGCAGGGGGCAACTTGGGCTACAATGAGCAGTTCTTC. It yields the protein CASSAGGNLGYNEQFF.

This rearrangement joins TRBV11-2 to TRBJ2-5; perhaps D is TRBD1 or TRBD2 (5 bases each). Trimming removed 4 bases from V and 5 bases from J, with 14 bases in between. The length of the CDR3 is 14 residues. CDR1 is SGHAT and CDR2 is FQNNGV in the germline V gene. CDR3: CASSSRDPRETQYF. CDR3 DNA sequence: TGTGCCAGCAGCTCGAGGGACCCACGGGAGACCCAGTACTTC. Filled out from reference TRBV11-2 and TRBJ2-5, the complete variable domain reads EAGVAQSPRYKIIEKRQSVAFWCNPISGHATLYWYQQILGQGPKLLIQFQNNGVVDDSQLPKDRFSAERLKGVDSTLKIQPAKLEDSAVYLCASSSRDPRETQYFGPGTRLLVL.

CDR3 DNA: TGTGCCAGCAGCCATGTGACTAGCGGGAAAAACATTCAGTACTTC. Its protein product is CASSHVTSGKNIQYF. The V and J genes are TRBV5-4 and TRBJ2-4; TRBD2 matches at 10 bases. This CDR3 spans 15 amino acids. Germline V gene data show CDR1 as SGHNT and CDR2 as YYREEE (reference sequence). Trimming at V came to 4 bases and at J to 4 bases, leaving 5 bases not matched to a gene. The variable domain in full, completed from reference TRBV5-4 and TRBJ2-4, reads ETGVTQSPTHLIKTRGQQVTLRCSSQSGHNTVSWYQQALGQGPQFIFQYYREEENGRGNFPPRFSGLQFPNYSSELNVNALELDDSALYLCASSHVTSGKNIQYFGAGTRLSVL.

J is TRBJ1-6 and V is TRBV7-9, with a tentative D call TRBD1 (6 bases). Germline values: CDR1 SEHNR, CDR2 FQNEAQ (reference sequence). V gave up 4 bases and J gave up 9 bases, with 19 bases separating them. This CDR3 region has 16 residues. CDR3 residues: CASSSLTSGAGSPLHF. DNA for the CDR3: TGTGCCAGCAGCTCGCTTACGTCGGGGGCGGGTTCACCCCTCCACTTT.

The rearrangement uses TRBV2 and TRBJ2-7; D gene uncertain. The germline gives CDR1 SNHLY, CDR2 FYNNEI. Trimming removed 2 bases from V and 5 bases from J, with 13 bases in between. The CDR3 contains 14 residues. This CDR3 reads CASSELGLGNEQYF. CDR3 nucleotide sequence: TGTGCCAGCAGTGAACTGGGGTTGGGGAACGAGCAGTACTTC.

CDR3 amino acids: CASSLKRGFNEKLFF. CDR3 in DNA: TGTGCCAGCAGCTTAAAAAGGGGCTTTAATGAAAAACTGTTTTTT. The genes are TRBV7-2 and TRBJ1-4; a possible D gene is TRBD1 (5 bases). From germline, CDR1 is SGHTA and CDR2 FQGNSA. V was cut by 2 bases and J by 4 bases, with 11 bases left in between. The CDR3 is 15 residues long.

The gene calls are TRBV19 and TRBJ1-2, with D tentatively TRBD1 (5 bases). The CDR3 length is 13 residues. Germline loops: CDR1 LNHDA, CDR2 SQIVND (reference sequence). The V end lost 7 bases, the J end lost 4 bases, and 13 bases lay between the germline ends. The CDR3 nucleotides are TGTGCCAGTACCCAGGGTTCCTTCTATGGCTACACCTTC. Its protein product is CASTQGSFYGYTF.

The rearrangement links TRBV28 to TRBJ1-1; D is possibly TRBD1 (5 bases). Germline V CDR1 and CDR2: MDHEN, SYDVKM. V was trimmed by 7 bases and J by 10 bases, leaving 22 bases between them. The CDR3 spans 14 residues. As DNA, the CDR3 is TGTGCCAGCATGACGTGGGCCGAAGGGGTACGAGCTTTCTTT. Its protein product is CASMTWAEGVRAFF. The full variable domain, with the rest looked up from reference TRBV28 and TRBJ1-1, is DVKVTQSSRYLVKRTGEKVFLECVQDMDHENMFWYRQDPGLGLRLIYFSYDVKMKEKGDIPEGYSVSREKKERFSLILESASTNQTSMYLCASMTWAEGVRAFFGQGTRLTVV.

The chain couples TRBV29-1 to TRBJ2-5; 11 nucleotides line up with TRBD2. The length of the CDR3 is 13 residues. The V gene's germline CDR1 is SQVTM and CDR2 ANQGSEA. V lost 6 bases, J lost 5 bases, and 5 bases stayed unmatched. Here the CDR3 reads CSVIAGGLETQYF. The CDR3 bases are TGCAGCGTAATAGCGGGAGGGCTGGAGACCCAGTACTTC.

This chain links TRBV5-4 with TRBJ2-1, with 10 bases that match TRBD2. The J segment lost 5 bases and the V segment lost 4 bases, leaving 15 bases of the junction unmatched. The CDR3 spans 18 residues. Germline V CDR1 and CDR2: SGHNT, YYREEE (reference sequence). CDR3 coding DNA: TGTGCCAGCAGCCCCAGGTTAGCGGGAGGATCGGGGAACAATGAGCAGTTCTTC. The encoded protein is CASSPRLAGGSGNNEQFF.

This chain connects TRBV6-6 to TRBJ2-7; no clear D. Germline V gives CDR1 MNHNY, CDR2 SVGAGI (reference sequence). The CDR3 runs to 14 residues. The germline V and J ends were trimmed by 10 bases and 0 bases, with 16 bases remaining between them. CDR3 DNA sequence: TGTGCCACCAAGCAGACAACGAACTCCTACGAGCAGTACTTC. This translates into CATKQTTNSYEQYF.

The V gene is TRBV5-1, the J gene TRBJ1-2; D is perhaps TRBD1 (5 bases). Germline CDR1 is SGHRS and CDR2 is YFSETQ. Trimming took off 5 bases at V and 8 bases at J, with 13 bases between the two ends. CDR3 size: 12 residues. In DNA form, the CDR3 reads TGCGCCAGCAGGGTAGGGGACGGCGGCTACACCTTC. Translation: CASRVGDGGYTF.

The chain employs TRBV6-1 and TRBJ1-2; unclear D gene. Trimming stripped 6 bases from V and 2 bases from J, with 10 bases between. CDR1 MNHNS and CDR2 SASEGT come from the germline V gene. CDR3 length equals 13 residues. CDR3 nucleotide sequence: TGTGCCAGCAGCTCCATGAGGAACTATGGCTACACCTTC. Residues: CASSSMRNYGYTF.